The 13 T cell receptor beta chains reported below all come from one sample, sequenced in a study of T cell repertoires in cytomegalovirus infection. TCRdb fed the reads into MiXCR, producing one record per CDR3 protein. The data hold a few hundred thousand distinct CDR3 sequences, with over 7.5% observed a single time. What was sequenced was PBMCs. The receptors derive from a human donor in good health (CMV status not recorded). Some clones in this sample may be carry-over from other donors' samples.

Only a few counts were recorded for this clonotype. The chain joins TRBV9 to TRBJ1-5, with 7 bases that match TRBD1. The CDR3 is made up of 14 amino acids. Per the germline V gene, CDR1 is SGDLS and CDR2 is YYNGEE. Trimming took 0 bases from V and 7 from J; bases not matched to a gene: 4. CDR3 amino acids: CASSVEGASQPQHF. In DNA form, the CDR3 reads TGTGCCAGCAGCGTAGAGGGGGCTTCCCAGCCCCAGCATTTT.

A few counts support this clonotype. This CDR3 is CASSYRQFGTTYEQYF. The CDR3 DNA is TGTGCCAGCAGTTACCGCCAGTTTGGCACCACCTACGAGCAGTACTTC. V usage is TRBV6-5 and J usage is TRBJ2-7, with no clear D. Trimming stripped 2 bases from V and 2 bases from J, with 16 bases between. The germline CDR1 and CDR2 sequences are MNHEY and SVGAGI. The CDR3 length is 16 residues.

In its sample, this clonotype was seen many times. This sequence joins TRBV6-1 and TRBJ2-7; D perhaps matches TRBD2 (6 bases). Deletions cut 7 bases from V and 0 bases from J, with 16 bases between. CDR3 length equals 15 residues. The germline V gene encodes CDR1 MNHNS and CDR2 SASEGT. CDR3 DNA sequence: TGTGCCAGCAAGGACTTCGGGAGTGGCTCCTACGAGCAGTACTTC. As protein: CASKDFGSGSYEQYF.

Written as DNA, the CDR3 is TGTGCCAGCAGTTTGGGGTGGGGGAGCCAGAACACCGGGGAGCTGTTTTTT. It yields the protein CASSLGWGSQNTGELFF. The chain is built from TRBV12-3 or TRBV12-4 and TRBJ2-2; the D call may be TRBD1 or TRBD2 (5 bases each). The V gene lost 3 bases and the J gene lost 1 base, with 15 bases spanning the gap. The CDR3 length is 17 residues.

The J gene is TRBJ1-1, the V gene TRBV19; D not resolved. The CDR3 sequence is 13 residues long. Trimming shortened V by 3 bases and J by 1 base, and 6 bases separated the two germline ends. Per germline, CDR1 LNHDA and CDR2 SQIVND (reference sequence). The CDR3 DNA reads TGTGCCAGTAGTATTAAGAAGAACACTGAAGCTTTCTTT. This translates into CASSIKKNTEAFF.

In this sample, this clonotype turned up many times. This chain connects TRBV7-2 to TRBJ2-7; D remains ambiguous. This CDR3 has 12 amino acids. V was shortened by 5 bases and J by 7 bases, with 12 bases between the two germline ends. Germline loops: CDR1 SGHTA, CDR2 FQGNSA. This CDR3 is CASSVPGPEQYF. CDR3 DNA: TGTGCCAGCAGCGTCCCGGGTCCAGAGCAGTACTTC.

As to this clonotype: This clone may be a read error of a much larger clone one base away. The genes are TRBV12-3 or TRBV12-4 and TRBJ1-1; 12 bases map to TRBD1. The ends lost 6 bases at V and 7 bases at J; junction bases unmatched: 6. The CDR3 has 14 amino acids. CDR3 nucleotides: TGTGCCAGCAGATACGGGACAGGGGGCCTTGAAGCTTTCTTT. Its protein product is CASRYGTGGLEAFF.

This clonotype appeared many times. The chain joins TRBV7-2 to TRBJ1-2, with unresolved D. The germline gives CDR1 SGHTA, CDR2 FQGNSA. The CDR3 loop spans 14 amino acids. Trimming shortened V by 3 bases and J by 2 bases, and 10 bases separated the two germline ends. CDR3 in DNA: TGTGCCAGCAGCTTTACGGGCGGAAACTATGGCTACACCTTC. It codes for CASSFTGGNYGYTF.

The chain combines TRBV7-8 with TRBJ2-7, with a tentative D call TRBD1 (6 bases). This CDR3 is built from 16 residues. V was shortened by 6 bases and J by 3 bases, with 21 bases between the two germline ends. CDR1 and CDR2 (germline): SGHVS, FQNEAQ. The CDR3 DNA sequence: TGTGCCAGCAGTCACAATGCCGGGACACAGAACTACGAGCAGTACTTC. It specifies CASSHNAGTQNYEQYF.

This clonotype has at least ten counts. The CDR3 here is CATTPDRPPPMNTEAFF. The CDR3 DNA reads TGTGCCACCACCCCGGACAGGCCCCCCCCCATGAACACTGAAGCTTTCTTT. This chain connects TRBV24-1 to TRBJ1-1, with 7 bases fitting TRBD1. V lost 8 bases, J lost 0 bases, and 14 bases stayed unmatched. The CDR3 runs 17 residues. The germline V gene encodes CDR1 KGHDR and CDR2 SFDVKD.

This clonotype was seen many times. This chain connects TRBV6-2 or TRBV6-3 to TRBJ2-1; the D is unclear. V was trimmed by 2 bases and J by 4 bases, leaving 15 bases between them. This CDR3 is 16 amino acids long. Germline CDR1 MNHEY, CDR2 SVGEGT. In DNA, the CDR3 is TGTGCCAGCAGTTACGACCACATAAGCTCATACAATGAGCAGTTCTTC. It translates to CASSYDHISSYNEQFF.

This clonotype has only a few counts. V is TRBV7-9 and J is TRBJ2-7; D gene unclear. V lost 5 bases to trimming and J lost 2 bases, with 13 bases between them. Germline V gives CDR1 SEHNR, CDR2 FQNEAQ (reference sequence). The CDR3 length is 14 residues. CDR3 DNA: TGTGCCAGCAGCCTACTCGCTAGGCCCTACGAGCAGTACTTC. It codes for CASSLLARPYEQYF.

This clonotype was detected many times. This rearrangement joins TRBV12-3 or TRBV12-4 to TRBJ1-3; 9 nucleotides line up with TRBD1. J gave up 0 bases and V 7 bases, and 10 bases lay outside the gene matches. The CDR3 is 17 amino acids. DNA for the CDR3: TGTGCCAGCACCTTAGGGACAGGGAAAAACTCTGGAAACACCATATATTTT. This gives the protein CASTLGTGKNSGNTIYF.